Listed below are T cell receptor beta chains from one sample, sequenced in a study of blood T cell repertoires in COVID-19. The data were produced by immunoSEQ multiplex PCR, yet TCRdb's version contains in-frame clones alone and is incomplete. The data show about 260,000 clones, 85% seen once. The sample was peripheral blood. These TCRs come from a human donor in a cohort sampled during active COVID-19. Both conserved end residues are trimmed from each CDR3.

V: TRBV19; J: TRBJ1-1; CDR3: ASSIQARENTEAF
V: TRBV6-1; J: TRBJ1-3; CDR3: ASSEAWGGSGNTIY
V: TRBV10-3; J: TRBJ1-1; CDR3: ASQANTEAF
V: TRBV6-5; J: TRBJ2-2; CDR3: ASRGQNKNTGELF
V: TRBV9; J: TRBJ2-1; CDR3: ASSVDGSGYNEQF
V: TRBV18; J: TRBJ2-7; CDR3: ASSPPGFGGSYEQY
V: TRBV4-2; J: TRBJ1-3; CDR3: ASSRRTVANTIY
V: TRBV6-2/TRBV6-3; J: TRBJ2-7; CDR3: ASSSSGLAGGLNEQY
V: TRBV9; J: TRBJ1-6; CDR3: ASSRSGAANSPLH
V: TRBV24-1; J: TRBJ2-1; CDR3: ATSDPGLARNEQF
V: TRBV7-2; J: TRBJ1-2; CDR3: ASSLFPGGIDYGYT
V: TRBV9; J: TRBJ1-6; CDR3: ASSVSPGTGDSPLH
V: TRBV7-6; J: TRBJ2-1; CDR3: ASSLGLGQGMNEQF
V: TRBV12-3/TRBV12-4; J: TRBJ2-2; CDR3: ASSNTGKGELF
V: TRBV27; J: TRBJ1-2; CDR3: ASSLRLGAEYGYT
V: TRBV2; J: TRBJ2-5; CDR3: ASSLQQFQETQY
V: TRBV2; J: TRBJ2-7; CDR3: ASRRQGLYEQY
V: TRBV11-3; J: TRBJ1-2; CDR3: ASSLDRYSVST
V: TRBV9; J: TRBJ2-2; CDR3: ASSESGAEGELF
V: TRBV20-1; J: TRBJ2-1; CDR3: SARLEEQF
V: TRBV18; J: TRBJ2-6; CDR3: ASSPGQGAFGANVLT
V: TRBV5-1; J: TRBJ2-1; CDR3: ASSLGQGLQF
V: TRBV5-5; J: TRBJ2-2; CDR3: ASSLGLASLSGELF
V: TRBV27; J: TRBJ2-3; CDR3: ASSSKWTDTQY
V: TRBV29-1; J: TRBJ2-1; CDR3: SVATGLHNEQF
V: TRBV18; J: TRBJ2-1; CDR3: ASSQTSSYNEQF
V: TRBV9; J: TRBJ2-7; CDR3: ASSTSGYRAGEQY
V: TRBV28; J: TRBJ2-1; CDR3: ASPPPAGSSYNEQF
V: TRBV25-1; J: TRBJ2-1; CDR3: ASSHASGQF
V: TRBV7-8; J: TRBJ1-5; CDR3: ASTPFFGDRGGQPQH
V: TRBV29-1; J: TRBJ1-2; CDR3: SVAGVTYGYT
V: TRBV6-6; J: TRBJ2-2; CDR3: ASSSGGNTGELF
V: TRBV30; J: TRBJ2-1; CDR3: ASKGLAGGPWNEQF
V: TRBV10-2; J: TRBJ2-7; CDR3: ASWLAGGYEQY
V: TRBV7-9; J: TRBJ1-4; CDR3: ASSWTGARGEKLF
V: TRBV28; J: TRBJ2-1; CDR3: ASRLLTHNEQF
V: TRBV6-5; J: TRBJ1-1; CDR3: ASSLQGGEAF
V: TRBV5-1; J: TRBJ2-5; CDR3: ASKKEQETQY
V: TRBV7-9; J: TRBJ2-7; CDR3: ASSSTGTSGRAWGDKQY
V: TRBV5-6; J: TRBJ2-5; CDR3: ASSLRLARLETQY
V: TRBV28; J: TRBJ2-7; CDR3: ASQANLGTGV
V: TRBV5-8; J: TRBJ1-5; CDR3: ASSLQGSGNQPQH
V: TRBV7-9; J: TRBJ2-3; CDR3: ASSTLPGTSAFSTDTQY
V: TRBV6-2/TRBV6-3; J: TRBJ2-1; CDR3: ASSYSSLAGTTHEQF
V: TRBV6-6; J: TRBJ2-1; CDR3: ASSNVQGFEQF
V: TRBV18; J: TRBJ2-2; CDR3: ASSPSRRDSPGELF
V: TRBV9; J: TRBJ2-1; CDR3: ASSATTSSYNEQF
V: TRBV24-1; J: TRBJ2-7; CDR3: ATSEAGRPEQY
V: TRBV7-9; J: TRBJ2-7; CDR3: ASSLTSGNYEQY
V: TRBV11-3; J: TRBJ1-2; CDR3: ASSPVTRPQYYGYT